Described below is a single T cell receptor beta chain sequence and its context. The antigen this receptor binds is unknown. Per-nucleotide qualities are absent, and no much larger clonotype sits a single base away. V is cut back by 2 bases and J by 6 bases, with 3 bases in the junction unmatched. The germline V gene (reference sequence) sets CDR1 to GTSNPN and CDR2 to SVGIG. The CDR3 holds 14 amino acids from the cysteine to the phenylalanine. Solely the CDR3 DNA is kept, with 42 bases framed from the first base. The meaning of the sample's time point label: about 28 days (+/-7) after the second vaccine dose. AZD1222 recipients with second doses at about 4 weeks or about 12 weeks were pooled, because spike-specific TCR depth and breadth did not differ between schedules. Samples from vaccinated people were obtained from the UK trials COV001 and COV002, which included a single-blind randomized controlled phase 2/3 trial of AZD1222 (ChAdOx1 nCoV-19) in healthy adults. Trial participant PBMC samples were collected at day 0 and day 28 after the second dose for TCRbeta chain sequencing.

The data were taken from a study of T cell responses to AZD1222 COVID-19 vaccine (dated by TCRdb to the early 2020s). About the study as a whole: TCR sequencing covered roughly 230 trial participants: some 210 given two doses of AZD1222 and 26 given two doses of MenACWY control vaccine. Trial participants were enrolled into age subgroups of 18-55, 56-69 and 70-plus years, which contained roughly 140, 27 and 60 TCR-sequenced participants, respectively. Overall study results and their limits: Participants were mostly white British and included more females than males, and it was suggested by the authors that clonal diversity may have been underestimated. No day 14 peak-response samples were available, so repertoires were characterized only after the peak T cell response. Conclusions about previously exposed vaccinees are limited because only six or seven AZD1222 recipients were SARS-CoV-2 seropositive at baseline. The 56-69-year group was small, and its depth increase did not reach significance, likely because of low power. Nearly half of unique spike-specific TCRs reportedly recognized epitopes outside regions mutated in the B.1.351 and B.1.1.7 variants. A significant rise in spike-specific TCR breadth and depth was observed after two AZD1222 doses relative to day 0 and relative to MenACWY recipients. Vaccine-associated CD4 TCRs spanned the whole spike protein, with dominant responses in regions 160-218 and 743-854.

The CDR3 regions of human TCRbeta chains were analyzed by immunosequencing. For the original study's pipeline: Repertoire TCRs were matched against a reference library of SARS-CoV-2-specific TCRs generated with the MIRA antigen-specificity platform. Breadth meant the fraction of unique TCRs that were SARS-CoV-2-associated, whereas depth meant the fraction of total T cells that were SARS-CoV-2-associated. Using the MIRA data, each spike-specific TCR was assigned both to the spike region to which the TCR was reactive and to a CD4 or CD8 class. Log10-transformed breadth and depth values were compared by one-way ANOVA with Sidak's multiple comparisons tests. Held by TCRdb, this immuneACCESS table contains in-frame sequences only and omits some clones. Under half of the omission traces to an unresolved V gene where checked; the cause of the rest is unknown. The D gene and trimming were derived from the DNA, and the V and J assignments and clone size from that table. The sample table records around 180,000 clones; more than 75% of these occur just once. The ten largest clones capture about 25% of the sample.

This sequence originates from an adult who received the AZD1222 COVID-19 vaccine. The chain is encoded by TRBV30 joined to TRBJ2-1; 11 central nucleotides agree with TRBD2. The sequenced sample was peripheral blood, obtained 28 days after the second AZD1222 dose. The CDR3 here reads CAWSPGLAANEQFF. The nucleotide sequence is TGTGCCTGGAGTCCGGGACTAGCGGCCAATGAGCAGTTCTTC.